This TCR beta chain originates from a study of OX40 agonist ivuxolimab in advanced cancers. Broader study findings: The antigen specificity of the peripheral T cells (those that were expanded) was not determined. CD8+ T cells averaged more expanded clones than CD4+. Among the nonresponders, some also had low normalized T-cell clonal expansion.

Germline V gene data show CDR1 as LNHDA and CDR2 as SQIVND (reference sequence). The junction had 7 bases not matched to a gene; V was cut back by 7 bases and J by 10 bases. The length of the CDR3 is 12 residues. Profiled with immunoSEQ multiplex PCR; TCRdb holds only in-frame clones, not every one. Among some 86,000 clones listed, around 90% were seen once. A remark on this clone: Its antigen is unidentified.

This chain joins TRBV19 and TRBJ1-1, with 9 bases aligning to TRBD1. The receptor's source is an adult with an advanced solid tumor such as melanoma, head and neck, liver or kidney cancer. The sample consisted of CD4+ or CD8+ T cells sorted from blood, taken in a trial of the OX40 agonist ivuxolimab. This CDR3 is CASTRTGVPAFF. In DNA form, the CDR3 reads TGTGCCAGTACCCGGACAGGGGTTCCAGCTTTCTTT. Full variable domain (rest looked up from reference TRBV19 and TRBJ1-1): DGGITQSPKYLFRKEGQNVTLSCEQNLNHDAMYWYRQDPGQGLRLIYYSQIVNDFQKGDIAEGYSVSREKKESFPLTVTSAQKNPTAFYLCASTRTGVPAFFGQGTRLTVV.